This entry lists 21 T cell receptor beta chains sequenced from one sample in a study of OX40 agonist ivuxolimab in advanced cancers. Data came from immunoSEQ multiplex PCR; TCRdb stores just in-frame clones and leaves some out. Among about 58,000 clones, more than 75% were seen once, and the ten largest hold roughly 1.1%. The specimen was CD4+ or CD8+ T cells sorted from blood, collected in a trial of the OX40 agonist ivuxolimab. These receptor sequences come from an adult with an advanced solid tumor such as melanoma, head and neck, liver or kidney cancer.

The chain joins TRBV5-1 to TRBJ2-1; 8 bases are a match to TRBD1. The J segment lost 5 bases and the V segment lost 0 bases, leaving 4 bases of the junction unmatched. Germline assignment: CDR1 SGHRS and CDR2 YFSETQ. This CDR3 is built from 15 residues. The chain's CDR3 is CASSLDAGGNNEQFF. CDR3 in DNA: TGCGCCAGCAGCTTGGATGCAGGGGGCAACAATGAGCAGTTCTTC.

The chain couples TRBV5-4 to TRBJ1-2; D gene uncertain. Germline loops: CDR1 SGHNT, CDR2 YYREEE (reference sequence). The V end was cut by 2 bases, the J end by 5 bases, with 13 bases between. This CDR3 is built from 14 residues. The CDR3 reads CASSFGTETYGYTF. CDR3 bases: TGTGCCAGCAGCTTCGGCACGGAAACTTATGGCTACACCTTC.

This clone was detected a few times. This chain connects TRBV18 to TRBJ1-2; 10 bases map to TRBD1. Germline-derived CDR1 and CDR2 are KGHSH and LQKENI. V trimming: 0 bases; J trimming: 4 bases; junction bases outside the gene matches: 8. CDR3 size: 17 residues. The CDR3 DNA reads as TGTGCCAGCTCACCACCGAACCCGGACAGGGGGTTCTATGGCTACACCTTC. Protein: CASSPPNPDRGFYGYTF. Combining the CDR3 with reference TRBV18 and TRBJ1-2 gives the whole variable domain NAGVMQNPRHLVRRRGQEARLRCSPMKGHSHVYWYRQLPEEGLKFMVYLQKENIIDESGMPKERFSAEFPKEGPSILRIQQVVRGDSAAYFCASSPPNPDRGFYGYTFGSGTRLTVV.

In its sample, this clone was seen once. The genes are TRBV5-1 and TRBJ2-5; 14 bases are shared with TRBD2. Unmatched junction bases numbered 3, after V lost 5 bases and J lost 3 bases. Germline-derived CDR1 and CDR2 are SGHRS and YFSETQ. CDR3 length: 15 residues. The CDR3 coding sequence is TGCGCCAGCAGGACTAGCGGGAGGGCTGAAGAGACCCAGTACTTC. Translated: CASRTSGRAEETQYF.

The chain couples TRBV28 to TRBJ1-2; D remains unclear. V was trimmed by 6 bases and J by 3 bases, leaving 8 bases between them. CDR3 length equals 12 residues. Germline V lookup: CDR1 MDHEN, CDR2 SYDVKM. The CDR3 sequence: CASSPTDYGYTF. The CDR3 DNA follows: TGTGCCAGCAGCCCGACCGACTATGGCTACACCTTC.

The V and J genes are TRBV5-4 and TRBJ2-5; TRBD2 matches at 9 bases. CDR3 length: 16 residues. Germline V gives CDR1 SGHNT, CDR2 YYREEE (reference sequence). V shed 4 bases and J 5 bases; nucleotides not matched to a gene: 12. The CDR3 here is CASSPLAGAGGETQYF. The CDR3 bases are TGTGCCAGCAGCCCCTTAGCGGGAGCTGGGGGTGAGACCCAGTACTTC. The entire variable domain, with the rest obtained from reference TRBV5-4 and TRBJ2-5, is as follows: ETGVTQSPTHLIKTRGQQVTLRCSSQSGHNTVSWYQQALGQGPQFIFQYYREEENGRGNFPPRFSGLQFPNYSSELNVNALELDDSALYLCASSPLAGAGGETQYFGPGTRLLVL.

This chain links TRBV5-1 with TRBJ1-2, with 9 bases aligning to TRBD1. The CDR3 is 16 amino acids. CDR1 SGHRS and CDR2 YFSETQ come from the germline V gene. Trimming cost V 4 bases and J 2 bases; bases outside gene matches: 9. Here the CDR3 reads CASSPGRDRVNYGYTF. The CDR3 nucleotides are TGCGCCAGCAGCCCCGGACGGGACAGGGTAAACTATGGCTACACCTTC.

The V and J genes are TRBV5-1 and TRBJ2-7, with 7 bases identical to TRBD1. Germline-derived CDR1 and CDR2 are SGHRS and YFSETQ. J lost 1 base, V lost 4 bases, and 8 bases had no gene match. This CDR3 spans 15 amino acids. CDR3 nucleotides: TGCGCCAGCAGCCCGGGACAGATGATATCCTACGAGCAGTACTTC. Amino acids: CASSPGQMISYEQYF. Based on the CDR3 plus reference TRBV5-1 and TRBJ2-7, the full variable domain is KAGVTQTPRYLIKTRGQQVTLSCSPISGHRSVSWYQQTPGQGLQFLFEYFSETQRNKGNFPGRFSGRQFSNSRSEMNVSTLELGDSALYLCASSPGQMISYEQYFGPGTRLTVT.

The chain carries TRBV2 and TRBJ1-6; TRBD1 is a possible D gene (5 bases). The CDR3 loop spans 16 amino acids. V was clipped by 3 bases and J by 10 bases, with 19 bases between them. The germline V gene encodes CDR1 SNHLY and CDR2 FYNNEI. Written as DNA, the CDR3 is TGTGCCAGCAGTGATCGAGTCGGACTGGGGGGGTCACCCCTCCACTTT. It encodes CASSDRVGLGGSPLHF.

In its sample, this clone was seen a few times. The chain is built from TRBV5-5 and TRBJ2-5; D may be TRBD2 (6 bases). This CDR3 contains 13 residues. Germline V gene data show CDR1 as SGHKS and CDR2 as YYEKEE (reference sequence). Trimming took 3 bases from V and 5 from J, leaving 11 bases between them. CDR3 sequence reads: CASSSSRGETQYF. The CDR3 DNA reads TGTGCCAGCAGCTCGAGTCGGGGGGAGACCCAGTACTTC.

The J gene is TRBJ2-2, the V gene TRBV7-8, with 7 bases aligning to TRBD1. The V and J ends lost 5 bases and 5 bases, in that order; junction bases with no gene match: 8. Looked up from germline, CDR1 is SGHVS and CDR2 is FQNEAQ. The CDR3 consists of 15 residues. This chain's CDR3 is CASSPRTGDTGELFF. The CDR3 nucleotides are TGTGCCAGCAGCCCCCGGACAGGCGATACCGGGGAGCTGTTTTTT.

The CDR3 spells CASRDFLAGFFPTSNQPQHF. The CDR3 DNA is TGTGCCAGTCGAGATTTCCTGGCAGGGTTCTTCCCTACTAGCAATCAGCCCCAGCATTTT. The chain combines TRBV19 with TRBJ1-5, with D possibly matching TRBD1 (5 bases). There are 20 residues in the CDR3. Trimming removed 8 bases from V and 0 bases from J, with 29 bases in between. Germline lookup yields CDR1 LNHDA and CDR2 SQIVND (reference sequence).

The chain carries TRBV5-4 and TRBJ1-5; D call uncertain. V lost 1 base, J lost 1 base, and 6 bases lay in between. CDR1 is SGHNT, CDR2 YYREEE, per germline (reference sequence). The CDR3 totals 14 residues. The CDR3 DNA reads TGTGCCAGCAGCTTGTATGGGAGCAATCAGCCCCAGCATTTT. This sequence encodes CASSLYGSNQPQHF.

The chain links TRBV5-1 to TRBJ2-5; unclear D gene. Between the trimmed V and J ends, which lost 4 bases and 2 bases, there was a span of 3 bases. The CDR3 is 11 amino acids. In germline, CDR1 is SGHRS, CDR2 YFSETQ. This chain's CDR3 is CASSNQETQYF. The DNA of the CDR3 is TGCGCCAGCAGCAATCAAGAGACCCAGTACTTC.

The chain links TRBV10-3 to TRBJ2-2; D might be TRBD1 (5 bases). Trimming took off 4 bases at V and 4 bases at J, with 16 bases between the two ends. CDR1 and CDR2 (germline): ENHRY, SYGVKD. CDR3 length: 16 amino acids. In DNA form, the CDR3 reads TGTGCCATCAGTGGGGGCCCGGTTTCTGGCACCGGGGAGCTGTTTTTT. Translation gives CAISGGPVSGTGELFF.

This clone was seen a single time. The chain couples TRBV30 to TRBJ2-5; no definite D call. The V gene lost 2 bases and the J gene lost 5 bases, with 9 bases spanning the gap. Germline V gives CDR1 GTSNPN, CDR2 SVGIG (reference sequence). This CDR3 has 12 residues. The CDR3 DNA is TGTGCCTGGAGTCCCGCCCTGGAGACCCAGTACTTC. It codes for CAWSPALETQYF.

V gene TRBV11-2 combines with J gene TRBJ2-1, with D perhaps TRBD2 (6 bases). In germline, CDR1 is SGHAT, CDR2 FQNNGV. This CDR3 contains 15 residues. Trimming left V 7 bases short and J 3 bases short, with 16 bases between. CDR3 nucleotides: TGTGCCAGCATTGGCGGTGCGGGGAACTACAATGAGCAGTTCTTC. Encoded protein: CASIGGAGNYNEQFF.

The CDR3 region has the DNA TGTGCCAGCAGTTTATCCTCGTTGTTTGGTAGCGGGAGGTTCGAGCAGTACTTC. It yields the protein CASSLSSLFGSGRFEQYF. The rearrangement joins TRBV28 to TRBJ2-5, with 10 nucleotides matching TRBD2. The end of the DNA aligns better with TRBJ2-7, so the J call may be wrong. Germline CDR1 reads MDHEN; CDR2 reads SYDVKM. The CDR3 is 18 amino acids.

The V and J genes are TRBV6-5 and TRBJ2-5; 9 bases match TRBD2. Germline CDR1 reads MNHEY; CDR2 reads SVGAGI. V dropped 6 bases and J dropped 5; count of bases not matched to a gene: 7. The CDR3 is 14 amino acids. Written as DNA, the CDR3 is TGTGCCAGCAGAAAGGTGGCGGGGGGGGAGACCCAGTACTTC. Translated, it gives CASRKVAGGETQYF.

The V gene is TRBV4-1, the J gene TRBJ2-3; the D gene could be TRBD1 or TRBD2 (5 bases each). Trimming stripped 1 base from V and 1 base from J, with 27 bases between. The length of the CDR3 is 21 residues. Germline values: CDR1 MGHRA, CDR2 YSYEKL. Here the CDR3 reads CASSQARRDLPLLGGTDTQYF. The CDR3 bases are TGCGCCAGCAGCCAAGCCCGCCGGGACCTTCCTTTGTTGGGCGGCACAGATACGCAGTATTTT.

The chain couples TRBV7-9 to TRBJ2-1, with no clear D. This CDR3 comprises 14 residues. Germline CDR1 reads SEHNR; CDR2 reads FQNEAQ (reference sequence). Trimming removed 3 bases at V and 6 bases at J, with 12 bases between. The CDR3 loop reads CASSLSEFSNEQFF. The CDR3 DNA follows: TGTGCCAGCAGCTTGTCCGAGTTTTCCAATGAGCAGTTCTTC.